This entry lists 20 T cell receptor beta chains sequenced from one sample in a study of T cells in Graves' hyperthyroidism and ophthalmopathy. It was RNA transcripts that yielded the amplified TCR beta CDR3 regions. A set of HTBI primers served as the primers for a first-round RT-PCR of the TCR CDR3. TCRdb redid the calling of the multiplex PCR reads with MiXCR, one entry per CDR3 protein. The sample lists roughly 800,000 distinct CDR3 sequences, around 38% occurring once. Input material: blood. The source of these receptors is a young man with Graves' hyperthyroidism.

In its sample, this clonotype was seen a few times. CDR3 nucleotides: TGTGCCAGCACCGGAGGGAGCGGGTCCCCCTCCTACGAGCAGTACTTC. It translates to CASTGGSGSPSYEQYF. The chain combines TRBV7-6 with TRBJ2-7, with TRBD2 as a possible D gene (6 bases). V dropped 7 bases and J dropped 0 bases, with 19 bases sitting between them. The CDR3 loop spans 16 amino acids. CDR1 is SGHVS and CDR2 is FNYEAQ in the germline V gene. Variable domain in full (rest from reference TRBV7-6 and TRBJ2-7): GAGVSQSPRYKVTKRGQDVALRCDPISGHVSLYWYRQALGQGPEFLTYFNYEAQQDKSGLPNDRFSAERPEGSISTLTIQRTEQRDSAMYRCASTGGSGSPSYEQYFGPGTRLTVT.

V usage is TRBV5-4 and J usage is TRBJ2-7; 8 bases align to TRBD2. Losses at the gene ends were 3 bases for V and 2 bases for J; bases not matched to a gene: 7. This CDR3 contains 15 residues. CDR1 SGHNT and CDR2 YYREEE come from the germline V gene (reference sequence). CDR3 region: CASSSGLASTYEQYF. In nucleotides, the CDR3 is TGTGCCAGCAGCTCTGGACTAGCATCGACCTACGAGCAGTACTTC.

This clonotype was counted a single time. The chain is built from TRBV24-1 and TRBJ1-2; possibly TRBD1 for D (6 bases). The CDR3 is 15 amino acids. With 2 bases removed from V and 6 bases from J, the gap between germline ends came to 15 bases. Germline CDR1 reads KGHDR; CDR2 reads SFDVKD. The CDR3 spells CATSDSVGTPNGYTF. The CDR3 coding sequence is TGTGCCACCAGTGATTCTGTCGGGACACCGAATGGCTACACCTTC.

This clonotype was detected ten times or more. The J gene is TRBJ2-5, the V gene TRBV29-1, with D possibly called TRBD1 or TRBD2 (5 bases each). Looked up from germline, CDR1 is SQVTM and CDR2 is ANQGSEA. The CDR3 runs to 13 residues. The CDR3 reads CTVGVGVGETQYF. The CDR3 nucleotides are TGCACCGTCGGTGTGGGGGTCGGCGAGACCCAGTACTTC.

This clonotype was picked up many times. The gene calls are TRBV29-1 and TRBJ1-5; TRBD1 matches 7 bases. Germline CDR1 is SQVTM and CDR2 is ANQGSEA. This CDR3 spans 13 amino acids. V was clipped by 1 base and J by 5 bases; unmatched bases: 2. This CDR3 is CSVEVDRDQPQHF. DNA for the CDR3: TGCAGCGTTGAAGTCGACAGGGATCAGCCCCAGCATTTT.

This clonotype was seen only a few times. The CDR3 DNA sequence: TGTGCCAGCAGTGAACAGCATACGTACCAAGAGACCCAGTACTTC. Translated, it gives CASSEQHTYQETQYF. The chain is built from TRBV6-5 and TRBJ2-5; no clear D. The V end was cut by 5 bases, the J end by 0 bases, with 13 bases between. Per the germline V gene, CDR1 is MNHEY and CDR2 is SVGAGI. This CDR3 is 15 amino acids long.

This chain uses TRBV14 with TRBJ2-5; unclear D gene. Between the trimmed V and J ends, which lost 2 bases and 4 bases, there was a span of 14 bases. Germline CDR1 reads SGHDN; CDR2 reads FVKESK. The CDR3 is 15 amino acids. CDR3 DNA: TGTGCCAGCAGCCAATTAGCCACGGTGCTAGAGACCCAGTACTTC. It specifies CASSQLATVLETQYF. Using reference TRBV14 and TRBJ2-5 for the parts outside the CDR3, the full variable domain is EAGVTQFPSHSVIEKGQTVTLRCDPISGHDNLYWYRRVMGKEIKFLLHFVKESKQDESGMPNNRFLAERTGGTYSTLKVQPAELEDSGVYFCASSQLATVLETQYFGPGTRLLVL.

In regard to this clonotype: This clone may be a read error of a much larger clone one base away. V gene TRBV7-6 combines with J gene TRBJ1-2; TRBD1 might be the D (6 bases). Deletions cut 1 base from V and 8 bases from J, with 14 bases between. Germline V CDR1 and CDR2: SGHVS, FNYEAQ. This CDR3 region has 14 residues. CDR3 sequence: CASSLGAGAGGYTF. CDR3 coding DNA: TGTGCCAGCAGCTTAGGGGCAGGGGCAGGAGGCTACACCTTC.

This chain links TRBV4-1 with TRBJ2-6, with TRBD1 matching 10 bases. With 1 base clipped from V and 3 bases from J, the junction kept 3 bases outside the gene matches. The length of the CDR3 is 17 residues. Germline CDR1 is MGHRA and CDR2 is YSYEKL. DNA for the CDR3: TGCGCCAGCAGCCAAGGACAGGGGGCAAGTGGGGCCAACGTCCTGACTTTC. Its translation: CASSQGQGASGANVLTF.

This chain joins TRBV7-9 and TRBJ1-2, with D possibly being TRBD1 (5 bases). Deletions cut 5 bases from V and 6 bases from J, with 16 bases between. Looked up from germline, CDR1 is SEHNR and CDR2 is FQNEAQ (reference sequence). The CDR3 covers 14 residues. CDR3 nucleotide sequence: TGTGCCAGCAGCCCCTTAGGTGACAGACATGGCTACACCTTC. Encoded protein: CASSPLGDRHGYTF. Looking up the rest from reference TRBV7-9 and TRBJ1-2 gives the full variable domain: DTGVSQNPRHKITKRGQNVTFRCDPISEHNRLYWYRQTLGQGPEFLTYFQNEAQLEKSRLLSDRFSAERPKGSFSTLEIQRTEQGDSAMYLCASSPLGDRHGYTFGSGTRLTVV.

This chain uses TRBV10-2 with TRBJ2-5, with D perhaps TRBD2 (5 bases). The ends were cut back, 2 bases at V and 2 bases at J, with 9 bases in the middle. This CDR3 has 14 residues. Germline CDR1 WSHSY, CDR2 SAAADI. Written as DNA, the CDR3 is TGCGCCAGCAGTGAGCCGGGGAGTCAAGAGACCCAGTACTTC. As protein: CASSEPGSQETQYF.

This clonotype was seen at least ten times. V usage is TRBV20-1 and J usage is TRBJ2-7, with 7 positions matching TRBD1. From germline, CDR1 is DFQATT and CDR2 SNEGSKA (reference sequence). V lost 3 bases to trimming and J lost 3 bases; unmatched junction nucleotides: 8. The CDR3 is made up of 14 amino acids. The CDR3 nucleotides are TGCAGTGCTAGTGCCGGGACAGCGTTCTACGAGCAGTACTTC. Its translation is CSASAGTAFYEQYF.

This rearrangement joins TRBV6-4 to TRBJ1-1, with D possibly matching TRBD1 (5 bases). The germline V gene encodes CDR1 MRHNA and CDR2 SNTAGT. Trimming took 5 bases from V and 2 from J, leaving 15 bases between them. This CDR3 spans 15 amino acids. Here the CDR3 DNA reads TGTGCCAGCAGTCACCTACGACGGACAAACACTGAAGCTTTCTTT. This codes for CASSHLRRTNTEAFF.

The chain combines TRBV11-2 with TRBJ2-7; D ambiguous. V was pared by 3 bases and J by 13 bases, with 16 bases between. The length of the CDR3 is 12 residues. Germline V gene sequence: CDR1 SGHAT, CDR2 FQNNGV. CDR3 amino acids: CASSFRPLPPYF. The CDR3 DNA sequence: TGTGCCAGCAGCTTCAGGCCGCTTCCCCCCTACTTC.

Worth noting for this clonotype: A clone one base away is much larger, so this may be a read error. The gene calls are TRBV6-2 or TRBV6-3 and TRBJ1-1; the D gene is possibly TRBD1 (6 bases). The CDR3 contains 14 residues. Germline V CDR1 and CDR2: MNHEY, SVGEGT. The V end was cut by 5 bases, the J end by 1 base, with 11 bases between. CDR3 region: CASSRAGQNTEAFF. CDR3 sequence (DNA): TGTGCCAGCAGTCGCGCGGGACAGAACACTGAAGCTTTCTTT.

This clonotype was detected only once. The rearrangement uses TRBV5-4 and TRBJ2-5, with D perhaps being TRBD1 or TRBD2 (6 bases each). The CDR3 loop spans 15 amino acids. Germline-derived CDR1 and CDR2 are SGHNT and YYREEE (reference sequence). V was pared by 3 bases and J by 2 bases, with 14 bases between. The CDR3 loop is CASSSVGGGQETQYF. CDR3 DNA: TGTGCCAGCAGCTCCGTCGGGGGCGGACAAGAGACCCAGTACTTC.

For this clonotype: In this CDR3 the conserved last residue, phenylalanine or tryptophan, is missing, so a read error is likely. J is TRBJ1-1 and V is TRBV20-1; D possibly corresponds to TRBD1 (6 bases). This CDR3 has 13 amino acids. Germline assignment: CDR1 DFQATT and CDR2 SNEGSKA (reference sequence). V was pared by 3 bases and J by 1 base, with 9 bases between. The DNA for the CDR3 is TGCAGTGCTAGGACACAGGGGAACACTGAAGCTTTCCTT. Translation: CSARTQGNTEAFL.

The chain uses TRBV14 and TRBJ2-7; 10 bases agree with TRBD1. Germline CDR1 and CDR2: SGHDN and FVKESK. Losses at the gene ends were 7 bases for V and 3 bases for J; bases not matched to a gene: 15. The CDR3 has 17 amino acids. The CDR3 DNA reads as TGTGCCAGCACCCGGGACAGGGGAGATGGGGTGAACTACGAGCAGTACTTC. Translated: CASTRDRGDGVNYEQYF.

This clonotype was seen a few times. The chain couples TRBV7-2 to TRBJ2-7; 12 bases fit TRBD1. After removal of 3 bases from V and 7 bases from J, the junction contained 10 bases not matched to a gene. The length of the CDR3 is 16 residues. Germline CDR1 and CDR2: SGHTA and FQGNSA. The CDR3 is CASSFEPGQGAGEQYF. The CDR3 coding sequence is TGTGCCAGCAGCTTCGAGCCGGGACAGGGGGCGGGGGAGCAGTACTTC.

The chain recombines TRBV19 with TRBJ2-5, with TRBD1 matching 7 bases. In germline, CDR1 is LNHDA, CDR2 SQIVND (reference sequence). Trimming took 4 bases from V and 4 from J; bases not matched to a gene: 6. The CDR3 length is 14 residues. The CDR3 sequence: CASSNRAGGETQYF. The CDR3 DNA follows: TGTGCCAGTAGTAACCGGGCAGGGGGAGAGACCCAGTACTTC.